The 16 T cell receptor beta chains below were found in one sample sequenced in a study of cytotoxic CD8 clonotypes in ibrutinib-treated CLL. TCRdb keeps only in-frame clones here, not all; method: immunoSEQ multiplex PCR. The sample yields more than 110,000 clones, 76% seen once. The sequences come from PBMCs, collected after 24 months of ibrutinib treatment. Receptors were obtained from a human donor with chronic lymphocytic leukemia.

The rearrangement links TRBV7-6 to TRBJ2-7, with D possibly matching TRBD1 (6 bases). Trimming stripped 5 bases from V and 3 bases from J, with 17 bases between. Per the germline V gene, CDR1 is SGHVS and CDR2 is FNYEAQ. This CDR3 spans 15 amino acids. The CDR3 DNA sequence: TGTGCCAGCAGCCCCGGGACATCTCCGCTCTACGAGCAGTACTTC. It specifies CASSPGTSPLYEQYF.

The V gene is TRBV19, the J gene TRBJ2-7, with TRBD2 identical over 10 bases. Looked up from germline, CDR1 is LNHDA and CDR2 is SQIVND (reference sequence). The junction had 5 bases not matched to a gene; V was cut back by 6 bases and J by 3 bases. CDR3 length: 14 residues. The CDR3 coding sequence is TGTGCCAGTAGCCCAGCGGGAGGGGTCTACGAGCAGTACTTC. It codes for CASSPAGGVYEQYF.

A single count supports this clone. The chain combines TRBV9 with TRBJ2-7; D gene unclear. CDR1 and CDR2 (germline): SGDLS, YYNGEE. This CDR3 has 15 amino acids. Trimming left V 0 bases short and J 2 bases short, with 12 bases between. The CDR3 reads CASSVGPDPTYEQYF. CDR3 nucleotide sequence: TGTGCCAGCAGCGTAGGGCCAGACCCTACCTACGAGCAGTACTTC. The complete variable domain, with remaining parts taken from reference TRBV9 and TRBJ2-7, reads DSGVTQTPKHLITATGQRVTLRCSPRSGDLSVYWYQQSLDQGLQFLIQYYNGEERAKGNILERFSAQQFPDLHSELNLSSLELGDSALYFCASSVGPDPTYEQYFGPGTRLTVT.

The chain has TRBV5-5 and TRBJ1-4, with a tentative D call TRBD1 (6 bases). Trimming removed 5 bases at V and 8 bases at J, with 16 bases between. Germline CDR1 SGHKS, CDR2 YYEKEE (reference sequence). The CDR3 length is 14 residues. The chain's CDR3 is CASSPGGLGEKLFF. In DNA, the CDR3 is TGTGCCAGCAGTCCCGGGGGGCTTGGGGAAAAACTGTTTTTT.

This clone was picked up many times. The V and J genes are TRBV28 and TRBJ2-7; D tentatively reads TRBD1 or TRBD2 (6 bases each). The V gene's germline CDR1 is MDHEN and CDR2 SYDVKM. Trimming took 3 bases from V and 3 from J, leaving 9 bases between them. The CDR3 loop spans 13 amino acids. This chain's CDR3 is CASSLGGLYEQYF. The CDR3 region has the DNA TGTGCCAGCAGTTTGGGGGGCCTCTACGAGCAGTACTTC.

Comments on this clone: One end of the junction varies from germline; a read error may be responsible. The chain uses TRBV7-8 and TRBJ1-3, with D perhaps matching TRBD1 (6 bases). Germline CDR1 SGHVS, CDR2 FQNEAQ. The CDR3 extends over 14 amino acids. The CDR3 here is CASSWRGSENTIYF. CDR3 bases: TGTGCCAGCAGCTGGAGGGGGTCTGAAAACACCATATATTTT.

The CDR3 region has the DNA TGTGCCAGCAGCTTCCCGGAGGAGTCTAGCGGGGGCAACAATGAGCAGTTCTTC. It specifies CASSFPEESSGGNNEQFF. J is TRBJ2-1 and V is TRBV7-6, with TRBD2 matching 10 bases. The CDR3 is made up of 18 amino acids. CDR1 SGHVS and CDR2 FNYEAQ come from the germline V gene. V shed 3 bases and J 5 bases; nucleotides not matched to a gene: 13.

The chain employs TRBV13 and TRBJ1-2, with D possibly TRBD1 on 5 matching bases. Per germline, CDR1 PRHDT and CDR2 FYEKMQ (reference sequence). V dropped 2 bases and J dropped 7 bases, with 11 bases sitting between them. The CDR3 contains 13 residues. DNA for the CDR3: TGTGCCAGCAGCTTAATCAGGGACGGTGGCTACACCTTC. Its translation: CASSLIRDGGYTF.

The chain joins TRBV27 to TRBJ2-3; 10 nucleotides match TRBD1. The junction had 9 bases not matched to a gene; V was cut back by 5 bases and J by 1 base. Germline assignment: CDR1 MNHEY and CDR2 SMNVEV (reference sequence). This CDR3 spans 17 amino acids. CDR3 in amino acids: CASSPPMGTGGTDTQYF. CDR3 coding DNA: TGTGCCAGCAGTCCACCTATGGGGACAGGGGGCACAGATACGCAGTATTTT.

This clone has a single count. At the DNA level, this CDR3 is encoded by other sequences in the same sample as well. This chain connects TRBV9 to TRBJ2-5; D unclear. Between the trimmed V and J ends, which lost 0 bases and 1 base, there was a span of 4 bases. Germline V gene lookup returns CDR1 SGDLS and CDR2 YYNGEE. The length of the CDR3 is 13 residues. The CDR3 DNA follows: TGTGCCAGCAGCGTAGCCCCCCAAGAGACCCAGTACTTC. Protein: CASSVAPQETQYF.

In its sample, this clone was seen once. This rearrangement joins TRBV27 to TRBJ2-5; D tentatively fits TRBD1 or TRBD2 (5 bases each). The germline gives CDR1 MNHEY, CDR2 SMNVEV (reference sequence). The germline V and J ends were trimmed by 1 base and 4 bases, with 16 bases remaining between them. The CDR3 sequence is 16 residues long. CDR3 sequence reads: CASSLYTGTPGETQYF. The CDR3 DNA reads TGTGCCAGCAGTTTATACACCGGGACCCCCGGAGAGACCCAGTACTTC.

The chain carries TRBV30 and TRBJ2-7, with a possible D match to TRBD1 (6 bases). This CDR3 is 13 amino acids long. Germline V gene lookup returns CDR1 GTSNPN and CDR2 SVGIG (reference sequence). V was clipped by 4 bases and J by 0 bases, with 10 bases between them. Here the CDR3 DNA reads TGTGCCTGGAACACAGGGCGCTCCTACGAGCAGTACTTC. It encodes CAWNTGRSYEQYF.

This chain uses TRBV18 with TRBJ2-1; no reliable D call. The CDR3 is 14 residues long. Germline V lookup: CDR1 KGHSH, CDR2 LQKENI. Trimming removed 3 bases at V and 5 bases at J, with 11 bases between. The CDR3 region is CASSPRTEHNEQFF. The CDR3 DNA reads as TGTGCCAGCTCACCTCGGACGGAACACAATGAGCAGTTCTTC. Together with reference TRBV18 and TRBJ2-1, the CDR3 gives the full variable domain: NAGVMQNPRHLVRRRGQEARLRCSPMKGHSHVYWYRQLPEEGLKFMVYLQKENIIDESGMPKERFSAEFPKEGPSILRIQQVVRGDSAAYFCASSPRTEHNEQFFGPGTRLTVL.

In its sample, this clone was seen a few times. The V and J genes are TRBV27 and TRBJ2-3, with 8 nucleotides matching TRBD1. This CDR3 spans 15 amino acids. Germline V gene data show CDR1 as MNHEY and CDR2 as SMNVEV (reference sequence). J was trimmed by 5 bases and V by 8 bases; bases with no gene match: 12. The CDR3 DNA is TGTGCCAGCCGCCCTTTGGCAGGGGGCTTAGATACGCAGTATTTT. It encodes CASRPLAGGLDTQYF.

The chain joins TRBV7-3 to TRBJ2-1; perhaps TRBD2 as D (5 bases). The CDR3 spans 15 residues. Germline values: CDR1 SGHTA, CDR2 FQGTGA. Deletions cut 5 bases from V and 0 bases from J, with 11 bases between. CDR3 in DNA: TGTGCCAGCAGCGGCGGGCCCAGCTCCTACAATGAGCAGTTCTTC. It translates to CASSGGPSSYNEQFF.

The genes are TRBV28 and TRBJ1-5, with D hard to call. The CDR3 is 15 amino acids. The ends were cut back, 5 bases at V and 0 bases at J, with 11 bases in the middle. Germline V CDR1 and CDR2: MDHEN, SYDVKM. The CDR3 protein is CASSDTRNSNQPQHF. DNA of the CDR3: TGTGCCAGCAGTGACACACGCAATAGCAATCAGCCCCAGCATTTT.